The 3 T cell receptor beta chains below come from one sample, sequenced in a study of OX40 agonist ivuxolimab in advanced cancers. Clones were sequenced by immunoSEQ multiplex PCR, and TCRdb holds only the in-frame ones, with some missing. This sample has under 80,000 clones; about nine tenths occur once, and the top ten carry 3.5% to 5%. The material was CD4+ or CD8+ T cells sorted from blood, obtained in a trial of the OX40 agonist ivuxolimab. These receptor sequences come from an adult with an advanced solid tumor such as melanoma, head and neck, liver or kidney cancer.

Points on this clone: The same CDR3 can be traced to other DNA sequences in this sample. The chain joins TRBV29-1 to TRBJ2-5; possibly TRBD2 for D (6 bases). CDR3 size: 12 residues. CDR1 SQVTM and CDR2 ANQGSEA come from the germline V gene. V lost 7 bases to trimming and J lost 2 bases, with 11 bases between them. The CDR3 DNA follows: TGCAGCGGGGGGGACCGGCAAGAGACCCAGTACTTC. Translation gives CSGGDRQETQYF. Supplemented by reference TRBV29-1 and TRBJ2-5, the full variable domain reads SAVISQKPSRDICQRGTSLTIQCQVDSQVTMMFWYRQQPGQSLTLIATANQGSEATYESGFVIDKFPISRPNLTFSTLTVSNMSPEDSSIYLCSGGDRQETQYFGPGTRLLVL.

The chain combines TRBV2 with TRBJ1-2; D is unclear. This CDR3 is 12 amino acids long. V was trimmed by 2 bases and J by 0 bases, leaving 1 base between them. Germline assignment: CDR1 SNHLY and CDR2 FYNNEI. CDR3 coding DNA: TGTGCCAGCAGTGAATCTAACTATGGCTACACCTTC. This codes for CASSESNYGYTF.

The chain is built from TRBV5-4 and TRBJ1-1, with D hard to call. The CDR3 runs to 14 residues. The germline gives CDR1 SGHNT, CDR2 YYREEE (reference sequence). The V end lost 0 bases, the J end lost 1 base, and 7 bases lay between the germline ends. Here the CDR3 DNA reads TGTGCCAGCAGCTTGGCTGCCAGGAACACTGAAGCTTTCTTT. Amino acid sequence: CASSLAARNTEAFF.